This record covers a single T cell receptor (beta chain). Repertoires were generated with immunoSEQ multiplex PCR, while TCRdb's copy carries only in-frame clones and drops some. The table lists around 70,000 clones, about four fifths of them singletons, with approximately 6.3% in the top ten. The CDR3 loop spans 14 amino acids. V lost 1 base and J lost 1, with 5 bases in between. Germline CDR1 and CDR2: KGHSH and LQKENI. These data originate in a study of OX40 agonist ivuxolimab in advanced cancers. Overall study: The patients received ivuxolimab by intravenous route every 2 weeks at 0.01 to 10 mg/kg.

Here the sequenced sample was CD4+ or CD8+ T cells sorted from blood, taken in a trial of the OX40 agonist ivuxolimab. The origin of this receptor is an adult with an advanced solid tumor such as melanoma, head and neck, liver or kidney cancer. The chain joins TRBV18 to TRBJ1-3; no clear D gene. In nucleotides, the CDR3 is TGTGCCAGCTCACCACTCGGGTCTGGAAACACCATATATTTT. Its translation: CASSPLGSGNTIYF.